The 32 T cell receptor beta chains in this list originate from one sample, sequenced in a study of T-cell memory formation after mild COVID-19. TCRdb recomputed calls from the 5' RACE reads with MiXCR, one row per CDR3 protein. The sample shows 250,000 or so distinct CDR3 sequences, more than 15% of them seen only once. Specimen: PBMCs or a T cell subset sorted from them (not recorded which). The receptors were sampled from a man aged 18 to 30 who had mild COVID-19 (a few samples of this study predate the infection). Cell type and time point are not known.

The sample holds many counts of this clonotype. The V gene is TRBV9, the J gene TRBJ2-3, with 7 bases fitting TRBD1. The germline gives CDR1 SGDLS, CDR2 YYNGEE. V shed 0 bases and J 4 bases; nucleotides not matched to a gene: 11. There are 17 residues in the CDR3. CDR3: CASSVALTLGGPDTQYF. In DNA form, the CDR3 reads TGTGCCAGCAGCGTAGCTCTGACTCTAGGGGGCCCAGATACGCAGTATTTT. The variable domain in full, with the rest retrieved from reference TRBV9 and TRBJ2-3, is DSGVTQTPKHLITATGQRVTLRCSPRSGDLSVYWYQQSLDQGLQFLIQYYNGEERAKGNILERFSAQQFPDLHSELNLSSLELGDSALYFCASSVALTLGGPDTQYFGPGTRLTVL.

This clonotype was counted only a few times. Sequence at one end of the junction differs from germline and may be a read error. The V and J genes are TRBV7-2 and TRBJ1-6; the D is unclear. The V gene's germline CDR1 is SGHTA and CDR2 FQGNSA. The CDR3 length is 11 residues. The CDR3 loop is CASSLDSPLHF. Here the CDR3 DNA reads TGTGCCAGCAGTTTAGATTCACCCCTCCACTTT.

V gene TRBV6-2 or TRBV6-3 combines with J gene TRBJ1-1, with D unclear. The germline V and J ends were trimmed by 2 bases and 3 bases, with 4 bases remaining between them. Germline V gene lookup returns CDR1 MNHEY and CDR2 SVGEGT. This CDR3 region has 12 residues. The CDR3 bases are TGTGCCAGCAGTTACATCCACACTGAAGCTTTCTTT. Translating it yields CASSYIHTEAFF.

This chain connects TRBV7-2 to TRBJ2-1; 12 bases line up with TRBD2. CDR3 length: 15 residues. With 4 bases clipped from V and 12 bases from J, the junction kept 10 bases outside the gene matches. CDR1 is SGHTA and CDR2 is FQGNSA in the germline V gene. The CDR3 spells CASSSRRLAGVGQFF. Here the CDR3 DNA reads TGTGCCAGCAGCTCAAGACGACTAGCGGGGGTGGGGCAGTTCTTC.

This clonotype was seen many times. The V and J genes are TRBV7-3 and TRBJ2-1, with a tentative D call TRBD2 (6 bases). Germline CDR1 reads SGHTA; CDR2 reads FQGTGA. This CDR3 spans 12 amino acids. With 5 bases removed from V and 9 bases from J, the gap between germline ends came to 11 bases. Here the CDR3 DNA reads TGTGCCAGCAGCCGGATGGGGGGTGAGCAGTTCTTC. This translates into CASSRMGGEQFF. Using reference TRBV7-3 and TRBJ2-1 for the parts outside the CDR3, the full variable domain is GAGVSQTPSNKVTEKGKYVELRCDPISGHTALYWYRQSLGQGPEFLIYFQGTGAADDSGLPNDRFFAVRPEGSVSTLKIQRTERGDSAVYLCASSRMGGEQFFGPGTRLTVL.

This clonotype has more than one count but fewer than ten. CDR3 amino acids: CASSLVVRYNTGELFF. CDR3 sequence (DNA): TGTGCCAGCAGCTTAGTGGTGCGGTATAACACCGGGGAGCTGTTTTTT. This chain uses TRBV7-9 with TRBJ2-2; no firm D call. CDR3 size: 16 residues. V lost 1 base, J lost 2 bases, and 11 bases lay in between. Germline assignment: CDR1 SEHNR and CDR2 FQNEAQ (reference sequence).

In this sample, this clonotype turned up many times. V usage is TRBV28 and J usage is TRBJ2-4, with D unclear. The V and J ends lost 3 bases and 0 bases respectively, with 6 bases between them. Germline V CDR1 and CDR2: MDHEN, SYDVKM. This CDR3 is built from 14 residues. The CDR3 DNA follows: TGTGCCAGCAGTTTTGGGCTAGCCAAAAACATTCAGTACTTC. The encoded protein is CASSFGLAKNIQYF.

This clonotype has more than one count but fewer than ten. The chain's CDR3 is CASSQFELDEQFF. CDR3 bases: TGCGCCAGCAGTCAATTCGAGCTTGATGAGCAGTTCTTC. The J gene is TRBJ2-1, the V gene TRBV23-1; no definite D call. TRBV23-1 is reported as an ORF; its role is uncertain. Trimming stripped 1 base from V and 8 bases from J, with 9 bases between. The length of the CDR3 is 13 residues.

CDR3 bases: TGCGCCAGTTCTGAGGTTGGGGCAAGCTCCTACAATGAGCAGTTCTTC. Translated: CASSEVGASSYNEQFF. This rearrangement joins TRBV4-1 to TRBJ2-1, with D possibly matching TRBD1 (5 bases). V lost 9 bases, J lost 0 bases, and 18 bases lay in between. This CDR3 has 16 residues. The germline CDR1 and CDR2 sequences are MGHRA and YSYEKL.

The chain has TRBV7-9 and TRBJ2-1, with 9 bases identical to TRBD1. The CDR3 consists of 19 residues. CDR1 is SEHNR, CDR2 FQNEAQ, per germline (reference sequence). The ends lost 8 bases at V and 8 bases at J; junction bases unmatched: 25. CDR3 sequence: CASVEGGTGTLGGLDEQFF. As DNA, the CDR3 is TGTGCCAGCGTCGAGGGAGGGACAGGGACTTTGGGGGGCTTGGATGAGCAGTTCTTC.

This clonotype was counted only a few times. V usage is TRBV6-5 and J usage is TRBJ2-3; D possibly corresponds to TRBD2 (6 bases). Germline values: CDR1 MNHEY, CDR2 SVGAGI. This CDR3 has 15 amino acids. V lost 6 bases to trimming and J lost 6 bases, with 19 bases between them. CDR3 protein: CASSPSYRGVDTQYF. DNA of the CDR3: TGTGCCAGCAGCCCCAGCTACCGCGGGGTCGATACGCAGTATTTT.

This rearrangement joins TRBV5-1 to TRBJ2-5; 8 nucleotides match TRBD2. The V gene end was trimmed by 0 bases and the J gene end by 3 bases; junction bases not matched to a gene: 7. Germline lookup yields CDR1 SGHRS and CDR2 YFSETQ. The CDR3 extends over 16 amino acids. The CDR3 nucleotides are TGCGCCAGCAGCTTGGGGGCGGGGGGACCTGAAGAGACCCAGTACTTC. It encodes CASSLGAGGPEETQYF.

The genes are TRBV11-2 and TRBJ1-1; D is uncertain. The CDR3 covers 13 residues. Germline loops: CDR1 SGHAT, CDR2 FQNNGV. V was shortened by 3 bases and J by 8 bases, with 13 bases between the two germline ends. The CDR3 reads CASSFRRLGEAFF. The DNA of the CDR3 is TGTGCCAGCAGCTTCCGCCGACTCGGGGAAGCTTTCTTT.

CDR3 nucleotides: TGTGCCAGCAGCCAAGTCGGACTATCCAGCTCCTACGAGCAGTACTTC. Translated, it gives CASSQVGLSSSYEQYF. This chain links TRBV3-1 with TRBJ2-7, with a possible D match to TRBD2 (6 bases). CDR1 is LGHDT, CDR2 YNNKEL, per germline (reference sequence). V was clipped by 1 base and J by 0 bases, with 13 bases between them. CDR3 length equals 16 residues.

The chain carries TRBV12-3 or TRBV12-4 and TRBJ1-6; D is perhaps TRBD1 (5 bases). The germline V and J ends were trimmed by 4 bases and 5 bases, with 9 bases remaining between them. The CDR3 loop spans 14 amino acids. In nucleotides, the CDR3 is TGTGCCAGCAGTTCTCAGGGAAATAATTCACCCCTCCACTTT. Translation gives CASSSQGNNSPLHF.

The V call is TRBV6-5, the J call TRBJ2-7, with 8 bases fitting TRBD2. From germline, CDR1 is MNHEY and CDR2 SVGAGI. Germline trimming cut 6 bases from V and 6 bases from J; bases unmatched to any gene: 7. This CDR3 spans 13 amino acids. CDR3 DNA: TGTGCCAGCAGATACGTCGGGACTAGCGAGCAGTACTTC. Amino acid sequence: CASRYVGTSEQYF.

The J gene is TRBJ2-1, the V gene TRBV7-2; 10 positions agree with TRBD2. Germline V gene lookup returns CDR1 SGHTA and CDR2 FQGNSA. V shed 4 bases, J shed 4 bases, and the junction held 4 bases outside the gene matches. The CDR3 extends over 15 amino acids. In DNA form, the CDR3 reads TGTGCCAGCAGCTACAGAGCGGGGGGGTACAATGAGCAGTTCTTC. Translation gives CASSYRAGGYNEQFF.

This clonotype appeared a few times. This chain joins TRBV6-2 or TRBV6-3 and TRBJ1-1; the D is unclear. Germline V CDR1 and CDR2: MNHEY, SVGEGT. This CDR3 has 11 residues. Deletions cut 2 bases from V and 8 bases from J, with 6 bases between. CDR3 nucleotide sequence: TGTGCCAGCAGTTACCCTAACGAAGCTTTCTTT. Translated: CASSYPNEAFF.

The genes are TRBV11-2 and TRBJ1-1; TRBD1 is a possible D gene (5 bases). The CDR3 loop spans 17 amino acids. The V and J ends lost 1 base and 1 base respectively, with 16 bases between them. Germline CDR1 is SGHAT and CDR2 is FQNNGV. The CDR3 sequence: CASSLALGHRGNTEAFF. The CDR3 nucleotides are TGTGCCAGCAGCTTAGCGTTGGGTCATAGGGGGAACACTGAAGCTTTCTTT.

V usage is TRBV27 and J usage is TRBJ2-1; no clear D. Germline V gene data show CDR1 as MNHEY and CDR2 as SMNVEV (reference sequence). The CDR3 length is 13 residues. The V and J ends lost 2 bases and 12 bases respectively, with 14 bases between them. Here the CDR3 DNA reads TGTGCCAGCAGTTTAGTACCCCGTGGTGGGCAGTTCTTC. Its translation is CASSLVPRGGQFF.

This clonotype was detected only a few times. The chain recombines TRBV20-1 with TRBJ1-2; D perhaps matches TRBD1 (6 bases). CDR3 length: 16 amino acids. Between the trimmed V and J ends, which lost 1 base and 0 bases, there was a span of 15 bases. Germline loops: CDR1 DFQATT, CDR2 SNEGSKA (reference sequence). CDR3 protein: CSARALDSDTNYGYTF. DNA for the CDR3: TGCAGTGCTAGAGCCCTGGACAGTGATACTAACTATGGCTACACCTTC.

This clonotype was found many times. The chain is built from TRBV5-1 and TRBJ2-7; weak D call: TRBD2 (5 bases). CDR1 SGHRS and CDR2 YFSETQ come from the germline V gene. V was pared by 4 bases and J by 7 bases, with 18 bases between. The CDR3 contains 14 residues. The CDR3 nucleotides read TGCGCCAGCAGCCGTACGCTAGGGAGCGAGGAGCAGTACGTC. This codes for CASSRTLGSEEQYV.

This chain connects TRBV20-1 to TRBJ2-1, with TRBD2 as a possible D gene (6 bases). The CDR3 sequence is 13 residues long. CDR1 is DFQATT and CDR2 is SNEGSKA in the germline V gene (reference sequence). Trimming stripped 6 bases from V and 3 bases from J, with 12 bases between. In DNA form, the CDR3 reads TGCAGTGCCCCCCGGGACTTCTACAATGAGCAGTTCTTC. It specifies CSAPRDFYNEQFF.

This clonotype was recorded at least ten times. The J gene is TRBJ1-2, the V gene TRBV20-1; D gene unclear. Deletions cut 3 bases from V and 2 bases from J, with 16 bases between. The germline V gene encodes CDR1 DFQATT and CDR2 SNEGSKA (reference sequence). The CDR3 loop spans 15 amino acids. The CDR3 DNA reads TGCAGTGCTAGTTTACACCCCAGCGCCAACTATGGCTACACCTTC. Amino acids: CSASLHPSANYGYTF.

In this sample, this clonotype turned up a few times. The chain joins TRBV6-5 to TRBJ1-6, with a weak D call TRBD1 (6 bases). The CDR3 totals 15 residues. Germline lookup yields CDR1 MNHEY and CDR2 SVGAGI. Trimming shortened V by 0 bases and J by 10 bases, and 13 bases separated the two germline ends. Here the CDR3 DNA reads TGTGCCAGCAGTTACTCGAAGCAGGGGCAATCACCCCTCCACTTT. This encodes CASSYSKQGQSPLHF.

J is TRBJ1-5 and V is TRBV12-5; D is unclear. Trimming removed 1 base at V and 0 bases at J, with 4 bases between. Per germline, CDR1 LGHNT and CDR2 FRNRAP. The CDR3 covers 14 residues. This chain's CDR3 is CASGLGISNQPQHF. CDR3 in DNA: TGTGCTAGTGGTTTGGGAATTAGCAATCAGCCCCAGCATTTT. Full variable domain (remainder filled in from reference TRBV12-5 and TRBJ1-5): DARVTQTPRHKVTEMGQEVTMRCQPILGHNTVFWYRQTMMQGLELLAYFRNRAPLDDSGMPKDRFSAEMPDATLATLKIQPSEPRDSAVYFCASGLGISNQPQHFGDGTRLSIL.

This clonotype has a handful of counts. This rearrangement joins TRBV5-1 to TRBJ2-1, with 10 positions matching TRBD2. The V gene's germline CDR1 is SGHRS and CDR2 YFSETQ. This CDR3 spans 14 amino acids. V was pared by 9 bases and J by 8 bases, with 11 bases of the junction left unmatched. CDR3 DNA: TGCGCCACCAAGCGGAGCGGGGGGGAAGATGAGCAGTTCTTC. Translating it yields CATKRSGGEDEQFF.

This clonotype has just a few counts. J is TRBJ2-3 and V is TRBV5-1; 7 bases line up with TRBD2. Per germline, CDR1 SGHRS and CDR2 YFSETQ. The CDR3 runs to 15 residues. Trimming at V came to 3 bases and at J to 0 bases, leaving 4 bases not matched to a gene. The CDR3 sequence: CASSSGGLSTDTQYF. In DNA, the CDR3 is TGCGCCAGCAGCTCGGGGGGACTGAGCACAGATACGCAGTATTTT.

This clonotype was counted between two and nine times. The chain combines TRBV29-1 with TRBJ1-2; TRBD1 aligns across 7 bases. The germline V gene encodes CDR1 SQVTM and CDR2 ANQGSEA. Germline trimming cut 5 bases from V and 6 bases from J; bases unmatched to any gene: 12. The CDR3 extends over 14 amino acids. CDR3 sequence: CSVIPTGIGDGYTF. Here the CDR3 DNA reads TGCAGCGTTATCCCGACAGGGATTGGGGATGGCTACACCTTC.

This clonotype was picked up a small number of times. This sequence joins TRBV7-3 and TRBJ1-1; D gene unclear. The CDR3 runs to 18 residues. Germline CDR1 is SGHTA and CDR2 is FQGTGA. V lost 5 bases to trimming and J lost 5 bases, with 27 bases between them. The CDR3 DNA reads as TGTGCCAGCAGCCTCCCTTATTCTTCTAGGGTCGATGAGACTGAAGCTTTCTTT. Its translation: CASSLPYSSRVDETEAFF.

The chain has TRBV18 and TRBJ2-1, with a tentative D call TRBD2 (5 bases). This CDR3 has 13 amino acids. Germline V lookup: CDR1 KGHSH, CDR2 LQKENI. Deletions cut 5 bases from V and 4 bases from J, with 9 bases between. The CDR3 protein is CASSIWTYNEQFF. CDR3 sequence (DNA): TGTGCCAGCTCAATCTGGACTTACAATGAGCAGTTCTTC.

This clonotype has only a few counts. The V call is TRBV7-3, the J call TRBJ2-3, with D tentatively TRBD2 (6 bases). The CDR3 length is 15 residues. Germline CDR1 and CDR2: SGHTA and FQGTGA. V gave up 4 bases and J gave up 0 bases, with 11 bases separating them. CDR3 coding DNA: TGTGCCAGCAGCTCCTCTAGCGCAAGCACAGATACGCAGTATTTT. Amino acids: CASSSSSASTDTQYF.